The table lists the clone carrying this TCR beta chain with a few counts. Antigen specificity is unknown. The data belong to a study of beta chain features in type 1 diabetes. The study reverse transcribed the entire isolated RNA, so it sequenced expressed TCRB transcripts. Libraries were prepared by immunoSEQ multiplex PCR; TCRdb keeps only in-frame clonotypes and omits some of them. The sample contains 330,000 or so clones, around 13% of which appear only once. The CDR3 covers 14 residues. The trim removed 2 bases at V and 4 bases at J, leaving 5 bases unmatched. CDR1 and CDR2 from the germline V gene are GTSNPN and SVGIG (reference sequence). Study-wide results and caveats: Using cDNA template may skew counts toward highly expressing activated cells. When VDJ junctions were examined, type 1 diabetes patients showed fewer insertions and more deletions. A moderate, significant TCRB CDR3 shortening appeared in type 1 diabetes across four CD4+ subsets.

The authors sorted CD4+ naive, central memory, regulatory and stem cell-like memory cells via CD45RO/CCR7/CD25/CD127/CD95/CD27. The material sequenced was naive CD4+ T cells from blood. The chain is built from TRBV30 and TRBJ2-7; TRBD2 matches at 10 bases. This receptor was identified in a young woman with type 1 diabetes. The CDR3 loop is CAWSPLSGRYEQYF. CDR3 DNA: TGTGCCTGGAGTCCTCTTAGCGGGAGGTACGAGCAGTACTTC.